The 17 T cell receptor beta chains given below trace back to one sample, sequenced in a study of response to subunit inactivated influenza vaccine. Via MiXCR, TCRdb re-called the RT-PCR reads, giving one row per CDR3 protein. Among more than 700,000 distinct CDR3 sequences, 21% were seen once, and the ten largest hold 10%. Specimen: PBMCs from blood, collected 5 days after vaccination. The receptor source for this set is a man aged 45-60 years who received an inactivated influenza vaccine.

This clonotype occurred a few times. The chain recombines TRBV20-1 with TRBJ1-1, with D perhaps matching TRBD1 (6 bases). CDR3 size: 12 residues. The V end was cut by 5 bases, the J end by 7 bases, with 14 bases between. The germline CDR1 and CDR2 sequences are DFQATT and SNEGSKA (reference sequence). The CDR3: CSAGGGGGEAFF. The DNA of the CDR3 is TGCAGTGCTGGAGGGGGGGGTGGTGAAGCTTTCTTT.

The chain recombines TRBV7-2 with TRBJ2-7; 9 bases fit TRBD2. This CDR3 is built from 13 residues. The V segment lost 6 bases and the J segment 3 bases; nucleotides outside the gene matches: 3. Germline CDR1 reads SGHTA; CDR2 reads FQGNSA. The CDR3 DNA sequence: TGTGCCAGCAGTCCTAGCGGGGTCTACGAGCAGTACTTC. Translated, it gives CASSPSGVYEQYF.

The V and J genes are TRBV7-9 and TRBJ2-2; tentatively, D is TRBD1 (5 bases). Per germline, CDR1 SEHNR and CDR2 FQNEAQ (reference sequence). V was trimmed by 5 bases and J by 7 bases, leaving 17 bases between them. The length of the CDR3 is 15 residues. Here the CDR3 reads CASSPGPYRIGELFF. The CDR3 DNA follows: TGTGCCAGCAGCCCCGGTCCGTACAGGATCGGGGAGCTGTTTTTT.

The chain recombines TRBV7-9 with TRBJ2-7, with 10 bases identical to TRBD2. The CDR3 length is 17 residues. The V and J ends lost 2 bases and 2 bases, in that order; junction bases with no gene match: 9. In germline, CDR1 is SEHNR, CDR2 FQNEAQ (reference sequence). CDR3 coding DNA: TGTGCCAGCAGCTTATCTCGAGGACTAGCGGAGACCTACGAGCAGTACTTC. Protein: CASSLSRGLAETYEQYF.

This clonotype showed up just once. CDR3 sequence reads: CASSYNVQDYEQYF. CDR3 coding DNA: TGTGCCAGCAGTTACAACGTTCAGGACTACGAGCAGTACTTC. The J gene is TRBJ2-7, the V gene TRBV6-5, with D uncertain. V was shortened by 2 bases and J by 3 bases, with 11 bases between the two germline ends. In germline, CDR1 is MNHEY, CDR2 SVGAGI. The CDR3 sequence is 14 residues long.

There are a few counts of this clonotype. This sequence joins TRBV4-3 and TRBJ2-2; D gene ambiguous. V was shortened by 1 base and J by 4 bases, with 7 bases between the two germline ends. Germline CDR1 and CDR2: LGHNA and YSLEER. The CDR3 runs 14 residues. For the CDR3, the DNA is TGCGCCAGCAGCCAAGCAAGGCCCACCGGGGAGCTGTTTTTT. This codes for CASSQARPTGELFF.

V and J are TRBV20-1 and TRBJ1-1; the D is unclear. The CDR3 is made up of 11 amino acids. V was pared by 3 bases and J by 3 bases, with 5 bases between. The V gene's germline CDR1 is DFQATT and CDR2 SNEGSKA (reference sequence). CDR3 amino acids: CSASQYTEAFF. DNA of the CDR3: TGCAGTGCTAGTCAGTACACTGAAGCTTTCTTT.

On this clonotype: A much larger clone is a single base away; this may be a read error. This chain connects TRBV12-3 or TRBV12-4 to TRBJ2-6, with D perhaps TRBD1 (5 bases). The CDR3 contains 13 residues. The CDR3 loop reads CASGQAGAIVLTF. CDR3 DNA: TGTGCCAGCGGGCAGGCTGGGGCCATCGTCCTGACTTTC.

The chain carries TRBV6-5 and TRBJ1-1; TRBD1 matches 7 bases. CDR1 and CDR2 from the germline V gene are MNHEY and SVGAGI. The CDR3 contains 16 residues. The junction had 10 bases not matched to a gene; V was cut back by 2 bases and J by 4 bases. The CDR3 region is CASSYIQPGQITEAFF. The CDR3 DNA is TGTGCCAGCAGTTACATACAACCGGGACAGATCACTGAAGCTTTCTTT.

In DNA, the CDR3 is TGCAGTGCTAGAGATCGGCCAGCCATGGGAACAGATACGCAGTATTTT. Translating gives CSARDRPAMGTDTQYF. The chain joins TRBV20-1 to TRBJ2-3; the D is unclear. The germline V gene encodes CDR1 DFQATT and CDR2 SNEGSKA (reference sequence). V was cut by 0 bases and J by 3 bases, with 16 bases left in between. The CDR3 is made up of 16 amino acids.

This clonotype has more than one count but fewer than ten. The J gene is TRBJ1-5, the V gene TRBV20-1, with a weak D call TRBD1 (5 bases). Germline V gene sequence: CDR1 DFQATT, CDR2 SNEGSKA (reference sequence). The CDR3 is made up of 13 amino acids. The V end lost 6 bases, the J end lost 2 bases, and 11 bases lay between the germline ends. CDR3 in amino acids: CSAGGRGNQPQHF. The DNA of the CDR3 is TGCAGTGCGGGGGGAAGAGGCAATCAGCCCCAGCATTTT.

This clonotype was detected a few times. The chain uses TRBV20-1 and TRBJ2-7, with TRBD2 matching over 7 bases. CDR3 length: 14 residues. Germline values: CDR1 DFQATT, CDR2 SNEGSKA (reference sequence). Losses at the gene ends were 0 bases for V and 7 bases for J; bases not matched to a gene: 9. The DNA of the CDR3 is TGCAGTGCTAGAGATGGGGGAGGGTTCAGGGAGCAGTACTTC. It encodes CSARDGGGFREQYF.

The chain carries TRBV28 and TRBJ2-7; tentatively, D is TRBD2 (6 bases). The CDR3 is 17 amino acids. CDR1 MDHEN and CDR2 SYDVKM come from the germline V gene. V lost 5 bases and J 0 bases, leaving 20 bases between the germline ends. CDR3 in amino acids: CASSPILAPGSSYEQYF. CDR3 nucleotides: TGTGCCAGCAGTCCGATACTAGCACCAGGGAGCTCCTACGAGCAGTACTTC.

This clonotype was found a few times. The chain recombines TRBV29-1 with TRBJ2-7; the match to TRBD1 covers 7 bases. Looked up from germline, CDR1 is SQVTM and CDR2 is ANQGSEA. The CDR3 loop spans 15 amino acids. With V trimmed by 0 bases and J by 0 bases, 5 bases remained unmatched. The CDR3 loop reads CSVEDLAGGSYEQYF. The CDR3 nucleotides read TGCAGCGTTGAAGATCTTGCAGGGGGCTCCTACGAGCAGTACTTC.

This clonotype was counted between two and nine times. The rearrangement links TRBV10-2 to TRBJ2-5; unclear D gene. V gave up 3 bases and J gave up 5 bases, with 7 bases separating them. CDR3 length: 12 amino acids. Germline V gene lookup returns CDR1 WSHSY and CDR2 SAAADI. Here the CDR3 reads CASSEWVETQYF. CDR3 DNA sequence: TGCGCCAGCAGTGAATGGGTTGAGACCCAGTACTTC.

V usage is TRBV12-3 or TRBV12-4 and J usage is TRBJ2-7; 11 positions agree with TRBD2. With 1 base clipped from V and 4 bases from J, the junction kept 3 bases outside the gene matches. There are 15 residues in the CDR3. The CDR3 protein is CASSLGASGRYEQYF. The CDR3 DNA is TGTGCCAGCAGTTTAGGGGCTAGCGGGAGGTACGAGCAGTACTTC.

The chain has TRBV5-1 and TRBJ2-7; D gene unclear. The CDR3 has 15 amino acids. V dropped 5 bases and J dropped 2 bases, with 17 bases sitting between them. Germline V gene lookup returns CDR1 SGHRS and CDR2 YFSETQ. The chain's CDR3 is CASRAVVGVAYEQYF. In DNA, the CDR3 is TGCGCCAGCAGGGCAGTTGTGGGTGTAGCCTACGAGCAGTACTTC.